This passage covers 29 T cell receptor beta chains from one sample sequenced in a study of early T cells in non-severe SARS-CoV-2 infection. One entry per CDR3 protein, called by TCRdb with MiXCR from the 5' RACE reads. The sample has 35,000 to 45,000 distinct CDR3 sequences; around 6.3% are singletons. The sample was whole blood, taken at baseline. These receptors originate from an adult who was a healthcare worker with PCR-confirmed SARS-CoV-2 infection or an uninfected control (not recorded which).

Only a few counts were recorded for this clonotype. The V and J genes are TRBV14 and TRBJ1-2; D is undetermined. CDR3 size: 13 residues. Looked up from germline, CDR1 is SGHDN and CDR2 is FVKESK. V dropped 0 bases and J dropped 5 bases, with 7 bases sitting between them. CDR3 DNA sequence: TGTGCCAGCAGCCAAGAACCTCTGTATGGCTACACCTTC. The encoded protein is CASSQEPLYGYTF.

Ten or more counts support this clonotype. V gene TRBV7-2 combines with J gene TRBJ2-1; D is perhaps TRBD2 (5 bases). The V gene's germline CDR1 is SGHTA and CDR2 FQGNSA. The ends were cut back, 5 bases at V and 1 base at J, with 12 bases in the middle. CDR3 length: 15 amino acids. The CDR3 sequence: CASSGGRGSYNEQFF. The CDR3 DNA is TGTGCCAGCAGCGGAGGCCGGGGATCCTACAATGAGCAGTTCTTC.

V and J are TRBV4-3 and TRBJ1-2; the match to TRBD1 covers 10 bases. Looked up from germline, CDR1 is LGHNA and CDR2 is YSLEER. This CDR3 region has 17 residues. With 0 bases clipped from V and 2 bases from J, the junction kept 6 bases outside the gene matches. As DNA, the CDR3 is TGCGCCAGCAGCCAAGAATCTGGGACAGGGGTAAACTATGGCTACACCTTC. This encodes CASSQESGTGVNYGYTF.

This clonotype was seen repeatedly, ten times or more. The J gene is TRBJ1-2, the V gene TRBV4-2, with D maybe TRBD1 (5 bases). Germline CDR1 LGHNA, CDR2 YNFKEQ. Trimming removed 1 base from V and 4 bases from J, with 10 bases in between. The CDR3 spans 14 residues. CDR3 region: CASSQVGHVYGYTF. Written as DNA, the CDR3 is TGTGCCAGCAGCCAAGTCGGACACGTCTATGGCTACACCTTC.

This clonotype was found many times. CDR3 bases: TGTGCCAGCAGCTTATACAATCAGCCCCAGCATTTT. Translating it yields CASSLYNQPQHF. The chain carries TRBV7-2 and TRBJ1-5; D gene ambiguous. The germline V and J ends were trimmed by 2 bases and 3 bases, with 2 bases remaining between them. Per the germline V gene, CDR1 is SGHTA and CDR2 is FQGNSA. The CDR3 covers 12 residues. Complete variable domain (other parts from reference TRBV7-2 and TRBJ1-5): GAGVSQSPSNKVTEKGKDVELRCDPISGHTALYWYRQSLGQGLEFLIYFQGNSAPDKSGLPSDRFSAERTGGSVSTLTIQRTQQEDSAVYLCASSLYNQPQHFGDGTRLSIL.

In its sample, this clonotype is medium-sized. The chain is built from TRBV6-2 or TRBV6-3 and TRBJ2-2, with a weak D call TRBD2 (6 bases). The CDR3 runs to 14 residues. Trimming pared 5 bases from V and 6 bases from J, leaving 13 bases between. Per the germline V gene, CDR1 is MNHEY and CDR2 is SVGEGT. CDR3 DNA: TGTGCCAGCAGTCCCTTTAGGGAGGCCGGGGAGCTGTTTTTT. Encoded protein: CASSPFREAGELFF.

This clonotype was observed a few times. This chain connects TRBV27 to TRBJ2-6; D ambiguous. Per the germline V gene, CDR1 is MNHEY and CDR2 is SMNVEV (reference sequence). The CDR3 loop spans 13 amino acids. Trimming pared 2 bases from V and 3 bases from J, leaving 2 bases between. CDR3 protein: CASSLNGANVLTF. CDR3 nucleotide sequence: TGTGCCAGCAGTTTAAATGGGGCCAACGTCCTGACTTTC.

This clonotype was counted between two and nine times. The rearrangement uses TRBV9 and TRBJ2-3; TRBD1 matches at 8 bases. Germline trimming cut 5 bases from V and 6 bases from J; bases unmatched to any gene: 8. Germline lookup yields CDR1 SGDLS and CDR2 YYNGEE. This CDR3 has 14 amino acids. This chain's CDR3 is CASSHSTGVDTQYF. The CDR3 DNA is TGTGCCAGCAGTCATTCGACAGGGGTGGATACGCAGTATTTT.

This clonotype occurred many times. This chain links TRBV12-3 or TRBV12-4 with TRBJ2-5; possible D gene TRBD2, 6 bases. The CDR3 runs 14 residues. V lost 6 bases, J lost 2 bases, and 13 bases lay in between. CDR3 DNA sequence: TGTGCCAGCAGCAATTTCGGGGGTCAAGAGACCCAGTACTTC. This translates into CASSNFGGQETQYF.

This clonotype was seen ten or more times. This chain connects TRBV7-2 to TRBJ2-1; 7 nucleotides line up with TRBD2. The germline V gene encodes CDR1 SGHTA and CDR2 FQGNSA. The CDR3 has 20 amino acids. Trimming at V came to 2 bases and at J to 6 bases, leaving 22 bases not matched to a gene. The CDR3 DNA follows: TGTGCCAGCAGCTTAAAGAGGAGGAGCGGGGTCCTGAGTGTAGGCAATGAGCAGTTCTTC. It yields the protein CASSLKRRSGVLSVGNEQFF.

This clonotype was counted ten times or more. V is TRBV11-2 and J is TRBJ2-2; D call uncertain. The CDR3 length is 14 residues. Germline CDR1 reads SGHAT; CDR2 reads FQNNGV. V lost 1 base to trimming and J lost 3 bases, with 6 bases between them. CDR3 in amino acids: CASSLVSDTGELFF. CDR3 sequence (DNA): TGTGCCAGCAGCTTAGTGTCAGACACCGGGGAGCTGTTTTTT.

DNA of the CDR3: TGTGCCAGCGGTCTGGAGGGATGGGATACGCAGTATTTT. Its protein product is CASGLEGWDTQYF. The genes are TRBV6-2 or TRBV6-3 and TRBJ2-3, with a tentative D call TRBD2 (6 bases). Deletions cut 8 bases from V and 6 bases from J, with 15 bases between. Germline V CDR1 and CDR2: MNHEY, SVGEGT. The CDR3 contains 13 residues.

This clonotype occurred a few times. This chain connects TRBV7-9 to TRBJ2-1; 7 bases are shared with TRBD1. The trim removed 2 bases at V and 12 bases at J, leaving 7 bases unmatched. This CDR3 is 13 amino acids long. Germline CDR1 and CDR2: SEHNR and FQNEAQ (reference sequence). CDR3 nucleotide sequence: TGTGCCAGCAGCTTAACCCTAAGACAGGGGCAGTTCTTC. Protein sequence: CASSLTLRQGQFF.

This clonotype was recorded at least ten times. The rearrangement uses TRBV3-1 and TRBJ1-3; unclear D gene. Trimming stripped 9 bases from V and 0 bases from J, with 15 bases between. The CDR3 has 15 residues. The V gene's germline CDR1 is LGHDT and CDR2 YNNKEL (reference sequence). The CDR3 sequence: CASHAGAISGNTIYF. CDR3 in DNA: TGTGCCAGTCATGCAGGAGCAATCTCTGGAAACACCATATATTTT.

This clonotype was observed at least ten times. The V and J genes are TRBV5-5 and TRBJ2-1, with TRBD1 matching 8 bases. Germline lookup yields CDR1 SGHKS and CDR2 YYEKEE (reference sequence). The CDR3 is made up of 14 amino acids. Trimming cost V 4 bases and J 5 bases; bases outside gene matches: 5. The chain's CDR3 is CASSQQGANNEQFF. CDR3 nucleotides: TGTGCCAGCAGCCAGCAGGGGGCGAACAATGAGCAGTTCTTC.

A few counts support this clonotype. Written as DNA, the CDR3 is TGTGCCAGCAGCTTATGGGGGCCGGCTAGCGGGATGGATACGCAGTATTTT. Amino acids: CASSLWGPASGMDTQYF. The gene calls are TRBV11-2 and TRBJ2-3, with 9 bases identical to TRBD2. Germline V gene data show CDR1 as SGHAT and CDR2 as FQNNGV. The trim removed 2 bases at V and 6 bases at J, leaving 12 bases unmatched. The CDR3 has 17 residues.

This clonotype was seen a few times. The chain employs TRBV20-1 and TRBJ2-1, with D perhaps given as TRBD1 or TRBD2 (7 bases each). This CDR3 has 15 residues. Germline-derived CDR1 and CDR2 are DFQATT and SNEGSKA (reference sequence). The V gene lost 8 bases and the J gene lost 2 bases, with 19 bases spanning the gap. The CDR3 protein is CSRRPQGGPYNEQFF. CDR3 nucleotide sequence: TGCAGTCGTAGGCCCCAGGGGGGGCCCTACAATGAGCAGTTCTTC.

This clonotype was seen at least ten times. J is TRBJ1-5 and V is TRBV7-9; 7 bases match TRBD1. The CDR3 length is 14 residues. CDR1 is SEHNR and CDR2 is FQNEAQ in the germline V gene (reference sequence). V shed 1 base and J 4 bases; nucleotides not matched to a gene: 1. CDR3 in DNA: TGTGCCAGCAGCTTAGAGGGGGCGAATCAGCCCCAGCATTTT. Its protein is CASSLEGANQPQHF. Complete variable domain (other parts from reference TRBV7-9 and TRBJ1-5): DTGVSQNPRHKITKRGQNVTFRCDPISEHNRLYWYRQTLGQGPEFLTYFQNEAQLEKSRLLSDRFSAERPKGSFSTLEIQRTEQGDSAMYLCASSLEGANQPQHFGDGTRLSIL.

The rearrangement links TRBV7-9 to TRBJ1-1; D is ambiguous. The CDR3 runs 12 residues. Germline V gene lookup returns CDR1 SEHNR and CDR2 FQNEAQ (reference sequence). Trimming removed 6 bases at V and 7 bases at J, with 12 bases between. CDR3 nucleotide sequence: TGTGCCAGCAGTAATCAAGCTGGTGAAGCTTTCTTT. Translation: CASSNQAGEAFF.

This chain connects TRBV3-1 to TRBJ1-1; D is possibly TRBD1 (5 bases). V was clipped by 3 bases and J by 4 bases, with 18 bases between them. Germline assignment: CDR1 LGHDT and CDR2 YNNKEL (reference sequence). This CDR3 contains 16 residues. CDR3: CASSHPIRQRGTEAFF. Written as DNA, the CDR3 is TGTGCCAGCAGCCATCCGATCCGACAGAGAGGCACTGAAGCTTTCTTT. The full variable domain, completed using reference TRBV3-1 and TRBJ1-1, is DTAVSQTPKYLVTQMGNDKSIKCEQNLGHDTMYWYKQDSKKFLKIMFSYNNKELIINETVPNRFSPKSPDKAHLNLHINSLELGDSAVYFCASSHPIRQRGTEAFFGQGTRLTVV.

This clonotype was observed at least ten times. Here the CDR3 DNA reads TGTGCCAGCAGTAAGACAGGGGGCACTGAAAAACTGTTTTTT. It encodes CASSKTGGTEKLFF. The rearrangement links TRBV6-5 to TRBJ1-4, with 10 bases identical to TRBD1. The trim removed 5 bases at V and 7 bases at J, leaving 4 bases unmatched. The CDR3 extends over 14 amino acids. CDR1 and CDR2 from the germline V gene are MNHEY and SVGAGI.

The CDR3 DNA follows: TGTGCCAGCAGAGACTATGGGGCCTACAATGAGCAGTTCTTC. Protein sequence: CASRDYGAYNEQFF. The chain links TRBV28 to TRBJ2-1; a possible D gene is TRBD2 (5 bases). The CDR3 has 14 residues. V was shortened by 6 bases and J by 2 bases, with 11 bases between the two germline ends. CDR1 and CDR2 (germline): MDHEN, SYDVKM.

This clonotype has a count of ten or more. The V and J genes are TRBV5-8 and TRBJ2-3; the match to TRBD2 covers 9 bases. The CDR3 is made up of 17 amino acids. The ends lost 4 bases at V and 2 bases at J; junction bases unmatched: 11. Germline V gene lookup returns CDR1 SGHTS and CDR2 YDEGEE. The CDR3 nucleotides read TGTGCCAGCAGCCGGGGAGCGGGGGGACTATTCACAGATACGCAGTATTTT. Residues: CASSRGAGGLFTDTQYF.

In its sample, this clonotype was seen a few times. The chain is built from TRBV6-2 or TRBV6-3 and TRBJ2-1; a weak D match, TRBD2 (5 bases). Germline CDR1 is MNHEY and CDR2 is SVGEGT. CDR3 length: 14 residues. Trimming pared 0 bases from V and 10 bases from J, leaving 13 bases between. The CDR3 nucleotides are TGTGCCAGCAGTTACTCACCGACTCGGAGGGAGCAGTTCTTC. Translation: CASSYSPTRREQFF.

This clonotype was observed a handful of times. The CDR3 region is CASSTKQGTNEKLFF. The CDR3 DNA is TGTGCCAGCAGTACCAAACAGGGAACTAATGAAAAACTGTTTTTT. V gene TRBV12-3 or TRBV12-4 combines with J gene TRBJ1-4, with D maybe TRBD1 (6 bases). The CDR3 spans 15 residues. V dropped 5 bases and J dropped 1 base, with 11 bases sitting between them.

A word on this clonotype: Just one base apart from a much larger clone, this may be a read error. The CDR3 coding sequence is TGCGCCAGCTGGCCTAGCGTTGTCTACGAGCAGTACTTC. Protein sequence: CASWPSVVYEQYF. The chain couples TRBV10-2 to TRBJ2-7, with a possible D match to TRBD2 (6 bases). Trimming cost V 8 bases and J 3 bases, with 14 bases left between them. Germline V CDR1 and CDR2: WSHSY, SAAADI. This CDR3 has 13 residues.

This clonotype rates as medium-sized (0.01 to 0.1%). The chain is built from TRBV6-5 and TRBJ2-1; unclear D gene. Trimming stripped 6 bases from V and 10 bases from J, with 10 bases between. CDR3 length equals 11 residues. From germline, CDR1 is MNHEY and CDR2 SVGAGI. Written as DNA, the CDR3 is TGTGCCAGCAGCAGCCCCTCCGAGCAGTTCTTC. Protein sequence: CASSSPSEQFF.

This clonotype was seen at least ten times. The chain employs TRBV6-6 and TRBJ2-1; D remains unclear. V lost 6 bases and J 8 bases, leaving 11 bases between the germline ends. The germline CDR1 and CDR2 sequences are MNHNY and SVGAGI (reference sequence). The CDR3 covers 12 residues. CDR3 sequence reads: CASSPTIDEQFF. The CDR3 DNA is TGTGCCAGCAGCCCCACGATCGATGAGCAGTTCTTC.

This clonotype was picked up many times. This CDR3 is CASSSTTGAEQYF. The CDR3 bases are TGTGCCAGCAGCTCCACTACAGGGGCCGAGCAGTACTTC. The chain carries TRBV21-1 and TRBJ2-7; the D call in the table, TRBD1, was not verified against the DNA. TRBV21-1 is annotated as a pseudogene. CDR3 length equals 13 residues.